These 9 T cell receptor beta chains were all obtained from the same sample, sequenced in a study of cytotoxic CD8 clonotypes in ibrutinib-treated CLL. Repertoires were generated with immunoSEQ multiplex PCR, while TCRdb's copy carries only in-frame clones and drops some. The data hold approximately 190,000 clones, with approximately 70% observed a single time. The material sequenced was PBMCs, taken after 12 months of ibrutinib treatment. Receptors originate from a human donor with chronic lymphocytic leukemia.

The chain joins TRBV5-4 to TRBJ2-7; D is unresolved. This CDR3 is built from 13 residues. Per germline, CDR1 SGHNT and CDR2 YYREEE (reference sequence). V was pared by 3 bases and J by 4 bases, with 11 bases between. In DNA form, the CDR3 reads TGTGCCAGCAGCTCCCCGACGGATTACGAGCAGTACTTC. Translating gives CASSSPTDYEQYF.

The chain uses TRBV19 and TRBJ2-7, with 8 bases matching TRBD1. The junction had 10 bases not matched to a gene; V was cut back by 3 bases and J by 0 bases. The germline CDR1 and CDR2 sequences are LNHDA and SQIVND (reference sequence). The CDR3 sequence is 17 residues long. The CDR3 region has the DNA TGTGCCAGTAGTATTATGCAGGGGGCGCCGAGCTCCTACGAGCAGTACTTC. Its translation: CASSIMQGAPSSYEQYF.

This sequence joins TRBV11-3 and TRBJ2-1, with 15 nucleotides matching TRBD2. J was trimmed by 1 base and V by 5 bases; bases with no gene match: 6. Germline CDR1 reads SGHNT; CDR2 reads YENEEA. The CDR3 runs to 18 residues. CDR3 sequence (DNA): TGTGCCAGCAGCCTCGGACTAGCGGGGGGGACGTCCTACAATGAGCAGTTCTTC. Translated: CASSLGLAGGTSYNEQFF.

This clone was counted between two and nine times. This chain connects TRBV15 to TRBJ1-5; 7 bases fit TRBD1. The V gene's germline CDR1 is LNHNV and CDR2 YYDKDF (reference sequence). Trimming at V came to 3 bases and at J to 6 bases, leaving 8 bases not matched to a gene. The CDR3 totals 15 residues. In DNA form, the CDR3 reads TGTGCCACCAGCAGTACAGGGGAGCGTCGTCAGCCCCAGCATTTT. Translation gives CATSSTGERRQPQHF. Full variable domain (remainder filled in from reference TRBV15 and TRBJ1-5): DAMVIQNPRYQVTQFGKPVTLSCSQTLNHNVMYWYQQKSSQAPKLLFHYYDKDFNNEADTPDNFQSRRPNTSFCFLDIRSPGLGDTAMYLCATSSTGERRQPQHFGDGTRLSIL.

The chain is built from TRBV5-1 and TRBJ2-3, with D maybe TRBD2 (5 bases). CDR1 and CDR2 (germline): SGHRS, YFSETQ. V lost 1 base to trimming and J lost 1 base, with 10 bases between them. CDR3 length: 15 amino acids. The CDR3 nucleotides are TGCGCCAGCAGCTTGTTCGGAGGTGGCACAGATACGCAGTATTTT. Residues: CASSLFGGGTDTQYF.

The V and J genes are TRBV5-4 and TRBJ1-2; D is uncertain. CDR1 and CDR2 (germline): SGHNT, YYREEE (reference sequence). The CDR3 runs 17 residues. V shed 2 bases and J shed 4 bases, with 21 bases lying between them. The CDR3 loop is CASSFPEPEGIGYGYTF. As DNA, the CDR3 is TGTGCCAGCAGCTTCCCAGAACCCGAAGGCATCGGCTATGGCTACACCTTC.

V gene TRBV30 combines with J gene TRBJ2-4; TRBD2 matches 13 bases. This CDR3 region has 15 residues. V was pared by 2 bases and J by 9 bases, with 7 bases of the junction left unmatched. Germline lookup yields CDR1 GTSNPN and CDR2 SVGIG (reference sequence). The CDR3 spells CAWSTGLAGAGIQYF. CDR3 sequence (DNA): TGTGCCTGGAGTACAGGACTAGCGGGAGCCGGCATTCAGTACTTC.

J is TRBJ1-3 and V is TRBV6-4; tentatively, D is TRBD1 (5 bases). The germline CDR1 and CDR2 sequences are MRHNA and SNTAGT. CDR3 length: 14 residues. V was clipped by 3 bases and J by 4 bases, with 10 bases between them. The CDR3 DNA sequence: TGTGCCAGCAGTGAAGAAAGACAGGGAAACACCATATATTTT. As protein: CASSEERQGNTIYF.

This clone was recorded a few times. The rearrangement uses TRBV30 and TRBJ2-3; a possible D gene is TRBD2 (6 bases). CDR3 size: 11 residues. In germline, CDR1 is GTSNPN, CDR2 SVGIG (reference sequence). Trimming cost V 4 bases and J 11 bases, with 13 bases left between them. Here the CDR3 reads CAWTTGRGQYF. The CDR3 DNA reads as TGTGCCTGGACCACCGGGCGGGGGCAGTATTTT.